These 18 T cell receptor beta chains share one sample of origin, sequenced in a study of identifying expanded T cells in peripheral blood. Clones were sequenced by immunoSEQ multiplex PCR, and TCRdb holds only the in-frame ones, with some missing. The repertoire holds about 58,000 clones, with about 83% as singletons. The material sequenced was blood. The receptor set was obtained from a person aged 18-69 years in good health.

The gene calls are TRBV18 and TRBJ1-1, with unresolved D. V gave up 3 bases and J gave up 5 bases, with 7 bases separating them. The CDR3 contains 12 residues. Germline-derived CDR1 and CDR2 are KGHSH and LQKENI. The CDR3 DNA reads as TGTGCCAGCTCACCCCTCGGAACTGAAGCTTTCTTT. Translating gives CASSPLGTEAFF.

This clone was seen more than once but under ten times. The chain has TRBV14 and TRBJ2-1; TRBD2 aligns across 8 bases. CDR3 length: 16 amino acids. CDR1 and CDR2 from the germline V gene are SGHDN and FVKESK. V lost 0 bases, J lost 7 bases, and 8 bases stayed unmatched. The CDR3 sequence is CASSQEPAGVGNEQFF. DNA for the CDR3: TGTGCCAGCAGCCAAGAGCCAGCGGGAGTGGGGAATGAGCAGTTCTTC. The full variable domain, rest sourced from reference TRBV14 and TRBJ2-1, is EAGVTQFPSHSVIEKGQTVTLRCDPISGHDNLYWYRRVMGKEIKFLLHFVKESKQDESGMPNNRFLAERTGGTYSTLKVQPAELEDSGVYFCASSQEPAGVGNEQFFGPGTRLTVL.

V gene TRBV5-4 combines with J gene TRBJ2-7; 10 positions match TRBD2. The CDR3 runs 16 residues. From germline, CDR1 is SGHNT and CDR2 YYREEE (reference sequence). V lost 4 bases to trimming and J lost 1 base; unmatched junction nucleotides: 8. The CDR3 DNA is TGTGCCAGCAGCCCGGAGGCTAGCGGGAGATCCTACGAGCAGTACTTC. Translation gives CASSPEASGRSYEQYF.

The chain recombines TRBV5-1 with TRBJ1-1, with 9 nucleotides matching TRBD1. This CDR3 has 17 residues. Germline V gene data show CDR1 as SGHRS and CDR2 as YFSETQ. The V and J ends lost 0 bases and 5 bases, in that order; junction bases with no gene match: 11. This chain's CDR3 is CASSLEQGASVRTEAFF. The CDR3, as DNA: TGCGCCAGCAGCTTGGAACAGGGGGCATCGGTTAGGACTGAAGCTTTCTTT.

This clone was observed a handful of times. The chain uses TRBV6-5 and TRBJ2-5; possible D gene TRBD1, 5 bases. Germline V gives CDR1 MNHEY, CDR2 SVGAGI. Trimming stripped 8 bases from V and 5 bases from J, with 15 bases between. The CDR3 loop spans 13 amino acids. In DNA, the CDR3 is TGTGCCAGCCGGATTGGGGCTGGGGAGACCCAGTACTTC. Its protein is CASRIGAGETQYF.

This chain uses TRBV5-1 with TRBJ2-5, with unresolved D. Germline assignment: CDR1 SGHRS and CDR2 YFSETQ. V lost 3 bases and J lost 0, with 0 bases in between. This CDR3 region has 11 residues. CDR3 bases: TGCGCCAGCAGCTACCAAGAGACCCAGTACTTC. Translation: CASSYQETQYF.

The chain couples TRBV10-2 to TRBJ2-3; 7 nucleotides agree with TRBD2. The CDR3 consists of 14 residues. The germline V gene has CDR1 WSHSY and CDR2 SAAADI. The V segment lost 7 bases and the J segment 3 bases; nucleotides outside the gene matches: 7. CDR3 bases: TGCGCCAGCACCAGGACTAGTAGTACAGATACGCAGTATTTT. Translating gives CASTRTSSTDTQYF.

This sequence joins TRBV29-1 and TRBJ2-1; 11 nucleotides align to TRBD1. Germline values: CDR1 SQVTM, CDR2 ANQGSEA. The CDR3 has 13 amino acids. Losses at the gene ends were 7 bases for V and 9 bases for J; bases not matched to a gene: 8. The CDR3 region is CSARTGGIGEQFF. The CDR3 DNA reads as TGCAGCGCCCGGACAGGGGGCATAGGTGAGCAGTTCTTC.

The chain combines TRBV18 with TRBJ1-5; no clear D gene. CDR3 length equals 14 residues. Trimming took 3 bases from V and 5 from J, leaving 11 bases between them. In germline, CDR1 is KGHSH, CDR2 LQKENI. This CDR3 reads CASSPGAGHQPQHF. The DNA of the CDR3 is TGTGCCAGCTCACCCGGCGCCGGACATCAGCCCCAGCATTTT.

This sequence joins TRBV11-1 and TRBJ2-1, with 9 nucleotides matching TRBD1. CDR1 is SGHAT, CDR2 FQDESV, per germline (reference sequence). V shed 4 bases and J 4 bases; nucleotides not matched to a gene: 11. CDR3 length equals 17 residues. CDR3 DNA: TGTGCCAGCAGCTGGGGACCGGGACAGGGAACATACAATGAGCAGTTCTTC. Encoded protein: CASSWGPGQGTYNEQFF.

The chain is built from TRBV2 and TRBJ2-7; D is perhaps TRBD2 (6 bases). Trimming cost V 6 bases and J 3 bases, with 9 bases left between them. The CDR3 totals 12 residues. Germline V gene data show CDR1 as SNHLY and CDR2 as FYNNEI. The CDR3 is CASSRLVYEQYF. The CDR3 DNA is TGTGCCAGCAGCCGACTAGTCTACGAGCAGTACTTC.

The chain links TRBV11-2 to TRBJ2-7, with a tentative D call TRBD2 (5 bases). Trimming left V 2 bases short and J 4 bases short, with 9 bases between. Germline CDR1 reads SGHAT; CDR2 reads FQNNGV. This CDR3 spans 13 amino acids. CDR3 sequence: CASSLTGLYEQYF. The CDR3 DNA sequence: TGTGCCAGCAGCTTAACCGGACTTTACGAGCAGTACTTC.

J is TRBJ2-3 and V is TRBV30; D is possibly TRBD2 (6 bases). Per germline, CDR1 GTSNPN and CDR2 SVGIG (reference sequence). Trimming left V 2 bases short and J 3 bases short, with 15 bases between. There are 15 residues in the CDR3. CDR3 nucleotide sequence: TGTGCCTGGAGTCCGCGACTAGGATTAACAGATACGCAGTATTTT. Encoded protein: CAWSPRLGLTDTQYF.

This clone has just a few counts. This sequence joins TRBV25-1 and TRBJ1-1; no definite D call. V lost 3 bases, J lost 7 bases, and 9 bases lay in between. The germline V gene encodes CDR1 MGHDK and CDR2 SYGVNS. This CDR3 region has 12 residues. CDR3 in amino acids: CASSDPHGEAFF. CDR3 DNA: TGTGCCAGCAGTGACCCGCACGGTGAAGCTTTCTTT.

CDR3 region: CASSIQGPGNTIYF. Written as DNA, the CDR3 is TGTGCCAGCTCAATACAGGGGCCTGGAAACACCATATATTTT. The chain has TRBV18 and TRBJ1-3, with 7 positions matching TRBD1. Germline-derived CDR1 and CDR2 are KGHSH and LQKENI. V gave up 5 bases and J gave up 2 bases; unmatched junction bases: 3. This CDR3 has 14 amino acids.

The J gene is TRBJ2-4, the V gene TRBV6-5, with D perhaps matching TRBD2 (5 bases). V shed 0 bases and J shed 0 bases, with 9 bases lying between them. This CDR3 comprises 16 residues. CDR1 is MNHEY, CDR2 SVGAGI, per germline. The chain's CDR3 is CASSYSQRIAKNIQYF. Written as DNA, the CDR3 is TGTGCCAGCAGTTACTCGCAGCGGATAGCCAAAAACATTCAGTACTTC.

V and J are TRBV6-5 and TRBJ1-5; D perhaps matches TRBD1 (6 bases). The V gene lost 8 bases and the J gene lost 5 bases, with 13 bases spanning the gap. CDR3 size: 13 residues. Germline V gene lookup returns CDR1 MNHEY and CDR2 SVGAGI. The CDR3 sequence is CASGPTGHQPQHF. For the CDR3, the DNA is TGTGCCAGCGGACCCACAGGGCATCAGCCCCAGCATTTT.

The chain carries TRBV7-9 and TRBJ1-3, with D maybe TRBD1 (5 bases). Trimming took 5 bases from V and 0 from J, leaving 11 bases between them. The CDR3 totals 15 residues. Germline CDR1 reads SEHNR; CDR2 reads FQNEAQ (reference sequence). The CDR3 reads CASSPEGSSGNTIYF. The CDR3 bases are TGTGCCAGCAGCCCTGAGGGGAGCTCTGGAAACACCATATATTTT. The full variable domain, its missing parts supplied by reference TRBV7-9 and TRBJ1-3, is DTGVSQNPRHKITKRGQNVTFRCDPISEHNRLYWYRQTLGQGPEFLTYFQNEAQLEKSRLLSDRFSAERPKGSFSTLEIQRTEQGDSAMYLCASSPEGSSGNTIYFGEGSWLTVV.